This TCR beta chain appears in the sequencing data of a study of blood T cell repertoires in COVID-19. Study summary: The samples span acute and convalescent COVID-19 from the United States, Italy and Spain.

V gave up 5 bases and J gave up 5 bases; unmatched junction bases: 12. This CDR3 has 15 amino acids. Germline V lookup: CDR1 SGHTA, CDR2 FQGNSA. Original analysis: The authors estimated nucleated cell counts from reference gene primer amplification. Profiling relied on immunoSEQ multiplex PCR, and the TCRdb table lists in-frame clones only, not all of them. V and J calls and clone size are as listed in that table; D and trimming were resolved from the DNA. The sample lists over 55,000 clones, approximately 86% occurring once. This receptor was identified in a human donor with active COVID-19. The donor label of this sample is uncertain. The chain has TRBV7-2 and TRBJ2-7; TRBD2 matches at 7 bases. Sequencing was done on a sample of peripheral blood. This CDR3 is CASSLTSLIRHEQYF. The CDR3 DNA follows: TGTGCCAGCAGCCTGACTAGCCTTATCCGCCACGAGCAGTACTTC. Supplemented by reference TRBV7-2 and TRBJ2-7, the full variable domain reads GAGVSQSPSNKVTEKGKDVELRCDPISGHTALYWYRQSLGQGLEFLIYFQGNSAPDKSGLPSDRFSAERTGGSVSTLTIQRTQQEDSAVYLCASSLTSLIRHEQYFGPGTRLTVT.